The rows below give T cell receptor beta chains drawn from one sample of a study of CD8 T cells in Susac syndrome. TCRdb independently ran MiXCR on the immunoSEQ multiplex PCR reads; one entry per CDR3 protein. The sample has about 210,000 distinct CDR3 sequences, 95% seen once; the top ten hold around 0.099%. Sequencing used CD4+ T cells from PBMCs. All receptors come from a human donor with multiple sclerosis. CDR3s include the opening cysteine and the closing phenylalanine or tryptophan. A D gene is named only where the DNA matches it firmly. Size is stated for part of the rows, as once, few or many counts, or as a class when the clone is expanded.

TGTGCCAGCAGCTTAGGGTCGAATGAGCAGTTCTTC	CASSLGSNEQFF	TRBV11-2	TRBJ2-1	.	.
TGCAGTGCTAGTCGGGTTCGGCAGTTCTTC	CSASRVRQFF	TRBV20-1	TRBJ2-1	.	.
TGCAGCGTTGAAGGGGGTCAGGGAAGGGAAGCTTTCTTT	CSVEGGQGREAFF	TRBV29-1	TRBJ1-1	.	.
TGTGCCAGCAGCCAGACTGTGACAGGAAACACTGAAGCTTTCTTT	CASSQTVTGNTEAFF	TRBV4-2	TRBJ1-1	.	.
TGTGCCAGCAGCACGCTTCCGGGACAGGGATTCAAGCAGTACTTC	CASSTLPGQGFKQYF	TRBV5-6	TRBJ2-7	TRBD1	.
TGTGCCAGCAGCTTAGGGAACACTGAAGCTTTCTTT	CASSLGNTEAFF	TRBV12-3/TRBV12-4	TRBJ1-1	.	.
TGCAGTGCTAGTGGTAGCTCTGCGGGGAATGAGCAGTTCTTC	CSASGSSAGNEQFF	TRBV20-1	TRBJ2-1	.	once
TGTGCCTGGAGTAGGCAAGGGCGAGACACTGAAGCTTTCTTT	CAWSRQGRDTEAFF	TRBV30	TRBJ1-1	.	.
TGTGCCAGCAGCCTATCAGGGGGCTGGGGTGAGCAGTTCTTC	CASSLSGGWGEQFF	TRBV3-1	TRBJ2-1	TRBD1	.
TGTGCCAGCAGTTTCGTAAGGAACACTGAAGCTTTCTTT	CASSFVRNTEAFF	TRBV27	TRBJ1-1	.	.
TGTGCCAGCAGTTCAATAACCGCCGGACCTCACTCTGGCTACACCTTC	CASSSITAGPHSGYTF	TRBV27	TRBJ1-2	.	.
TGTGCCAGCATCCACGCTGGGAAGGGATCACCCCTCCACTTT	CASIHAGKGSPLHF	TRBV12-3/TRBV12-4	TRBJ1-6	.	once
TGTGCCTGGAGTTCGGTTGATGGGCGGGGGAACTACGAGCAGTACTTC	CAWSSVDGRGNYEQYF	TRBV30	TRBJ2-7	TRBD2	.
TGTGCCAGCAGCTTAGTTGCGATTGGTGCGGGCGGCTACACCTTC	CASSLVAIGAGGYTF	TRBV7-9	TRBJ1-2	.	.
TGTGCCAGCAGCCAAGAGGAGCGGGCTGATACGCAGTATTTT	CASSQEERADTQYF	TRBV4-2	TRBJ2-3	.	once
TGTGCCAGCTCACCACGTTCCTCGACAGGGAGACACAATGAGCAGTTCTTC	CASSPRSSTGRHNEQFF	TRBV18	TRBJ2-1	TRBD1	.
TGTGCCAGCAGCTTAGCAGGGCGCCGAGCTATCAATGAGCAGTTCTTC	CASSLAGRRAINEQFF	TRBV13	TRBJ2-1	.	.
TGCAGTGCTCCCCAGGGTAGCGGGGCACTCACAGATACGCAGTATTTT	CSAPQGSGALTDTQYF	TRBV20-1	TRBJ2-3	TRBD2	.
TGCGCCAGCAGCTTCCTCAGGGACAGTCAAGAGACCCAGTACTTC	CASSFLRDSQETQYF	TRBV5-1	TRBJ2-5	TRBD1	.
TGCAGCGTCAGGGGCTCCTACGAGCAGTACTTC	CSVRGSYEQYF	TRBV29-1	TRBJ2-7	.	.
TGCAGTGCAGCACAGCTCAATCAGCCCCAGCATTTT	CSAAQLNQPQHF	TRBV20-1	TRBJ1-5	.	.
TGTGCCTGGAGCGGACTAGCGGGAGCCACAGATACGCAGTATTTT	CAWSGLAGATDTQYF	TRBV30	TRBJ2-3	TRBD2	.
TGTGCCAGCACCTCCGGGACTCAAGAGACCCAGTACTTC	CASTSGTQETQYF	TRBV5-4	TRBJ2-5	.	.
TGTGCCAGCAGCGTACGGTCGATTATCGATGGTGTGTACAATGAGCAGTTCTTC	CASSVRSIIDGVYNEQFF	TRBV9	TRBJ2-1	.	.
TGTGCCAGCAGCCCAAGGGACAGTTACGCCTACGAGCAGTACTTC	CASSPRDSYAYEQYF	TRBV11-2	TRBJ2-7	TRBD1	.
TGTGCCAGCAGCTCCCGCCCGCAGGGGGCCTCAAACGAGCAGTACTTC	CASSSRPQGASNEQYF	TRBV11-2	TRBJ2-7	TRBD1	.
TGCAGCGTTTCGGTTCGGCAGGGGGCCCGGGATGAAGCTTTCTTT	CSVSVRQGARDEAFF	TRBV29-1	TRBJ1-1	TRBD1	.
TGTGCCAGCAGCCAGCTACTAGCGGGGGTTGGGATCGATACGCAGTATTTT	CASSQLLAGVGIDTQYF	TRBV14	TRBJ2-3	TRBD2	.
TGTGCCAGCAGTCACAGGGGCAGTGATGAAAAACTGTTTTTT	CASSHRGSDEKLFF	TRBV3-1	TRBJ1-4	TRBD1	.
TGTGCCAGCAGACCTCCCCCCCGGACAGGGTCGAACACCGGGGAGCTGTTTTTT	CASRPPPRTGSNTGELFF	TRBV12-3/TRBV12-4	TRBJ2-2	TRBD1	.
TGTGCCAGCAGTGAATCCCTTTCAGGGCGGACCCAGTACTTC	CASSESLSGRTQYF	TRBV25-1	TRBJ2-5	.	.
TGTGCCAGCTCACCTCTGAATAGCAATCAGCCCCAGCATTTT	CASSPLNSNQPQHF	TRBV18	TRBJ1-5	.	.
TGTGCCAGCAGCTTAACTCCGGGGGAGACCCAGTACTTC	CASSLTPGETQYF	TRBV7-3	TRBJ2-5	.	.
TGTGCCAGCAGCTTAAGCCAGGCCTACGAGCAGTACTTC	CASSLSQAYEQYF	TRBV7-9	TRBJ2-7	.	.
TGCGCCAGCAGCGGAGGGGGGCCGAACTATGGCTACACCTTC	CASSGGGPNYGYTF	TRBV5-1	TRBJ1-2	.	.
TGCAGCTTTCTGCCGGTGAACACTGAAGCTTTCTTT	CSFLPVNTEAFF	TRBV29-1	TRBJ1-1	.	.
TGTGCCTGGAGTGAAACAGCCCGGGGTGAAGCTTTCTTT	CAWSETARGEAFF	TRBV30	TRBJ1-1	.	.
TGTGCCAGCAGGAATAGATCATGCCCCACTGAAGCTTTCTTT	CASRNRSCPTEAFF	TRBV12-3/TRBV12-4	TRBJ1-1	.	.
TGCAGTGCGTCCGGACTAGCGGGATTTGGAGAGACCCAGTACTTC	CSASGLAGFGETQYF	TRBV20-1	TRBJ2-5	TRBD2	.
TGTGCCAGCAGTCCTGGTGGCGGTCACTATGGCTACACCTTC	CASSPGGGHYGYTF	TRBV7-3	TRBJ1-2	.	.
TGTGCCAGCAGCCTAACCGTGGGAGGGCGGGAAGAGCAGTACTTC	CASSLTVGGREEQYF	TRBV7-9	TRBJ2-7	TRBD2	.
TGTGCCAGCAGCCAAGGGTCTCAAAGGAACACCTTC	CASSQGSQRNTF	TRBV3-1	TRBJ1-2	.	.